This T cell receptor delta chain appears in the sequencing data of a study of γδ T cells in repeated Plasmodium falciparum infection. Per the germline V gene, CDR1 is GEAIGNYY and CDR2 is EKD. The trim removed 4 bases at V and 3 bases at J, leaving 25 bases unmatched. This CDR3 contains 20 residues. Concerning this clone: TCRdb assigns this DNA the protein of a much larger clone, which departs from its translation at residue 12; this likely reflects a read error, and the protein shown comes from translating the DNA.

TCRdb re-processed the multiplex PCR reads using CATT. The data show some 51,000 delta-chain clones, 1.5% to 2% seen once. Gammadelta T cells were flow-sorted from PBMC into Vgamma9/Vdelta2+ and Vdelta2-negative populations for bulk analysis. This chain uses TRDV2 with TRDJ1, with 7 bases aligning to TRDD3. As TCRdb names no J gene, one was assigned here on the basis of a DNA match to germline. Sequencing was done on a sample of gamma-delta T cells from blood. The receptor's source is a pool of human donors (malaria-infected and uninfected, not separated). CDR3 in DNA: TGTGCCTGTGAACCTATGGGGATAGAAAGGGTTCAAAGGGTGGCCGATAAACTCATCTTT. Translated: CACEPMGIERVQRVADKLIF.